This T cell receptor beta chain originates from a study of T cell clonotyping in hematopoietic cell transplantation (dated by TCRdb to about 2021). Regarding the research as a whole: A total of 120 to 150 blood samples were collected in the study from a few dozen consecutive transplant recipients and their related donors. Patients were recruited between late 2015 and 2017 and followed until September 2020 or death. Study-wide conclusions, independent of this receptor: Donor and pretransplant recipient Inverse Simpson Index values predicted broader posttransplant TCR repertoire diversity. The sample size was limited, and CD4 and CD8 repertoire contributions could not be separated because cells were not sorted. Recipient repertoires showed only a small fraction of overlap with donor repertoires, and over 97% appeared de novo at the given depth. After transplant, TCR diversity in recipients dropped, and pathologically expanded clonotypes climbed progressively between day 30 and day 180.

The CDR1 and CDR2 encoded by the germline V gene are SGDLS and YYNGEE. The CDR3 measures 17 amino acids from cysteine to phenylalanine. Here the CDR3 DNA is all that survives: 51 bases in frame from base 1. V lost 3 bases and J lost 0 bases, and the count of bases not matched to a germline gene is 6. Blood samples for TCR beta sequencing were given by related transplant donors. Nuclei Lysis Solution was used to extract genomic DNA from fresh or cryopreserved unfractionated peripheral blood mononuclear cells. The immunoSEQ assay, a bias-controlled multiplex PCR with V- and J-specific primers, was used to amplify TCR beta CDR3 regions from genomic DNA. A proprietary barcode and Illumina adapter sequences were added to the CDR3 amplicons in a second PCR step. CDR3 libraries were sequenced on an Illumina MiSeq instrument. In the paper's pipeline: immunoSEQ Analyzer 3.0 was used for export and quality control, with R Bioconductor and Immunarch used for downstream analyses. Repertoire metrics were calculated using only productive rearrangements within the normalized downsampled data set. Pathologically expanded clonotypes were defined as those larger than 5 templates in the normalized cohort. The Inverse Simpson Index was used to measure repertoire diversity. To capture all clonotypes, the CMV-specificity analyses were run on the non-normalized data set. TCRdb limited this immuneACCESS table to in-frame rearrangements with V and J called. A share of clones is missing; checked studies link under half to unresolved V genes, and the rest is unexplained. That table furnishes V, J and clone size, whereas the DNA furnished D and trimming. For this sample there are fewer than 20,000 clones; 71% appear just once. Jointly, the top ten make up roughly 8.8% of the sample.

As concerns this clone: It lacks a known antigen. The sample holds no much larger clone one base away, and base qualities are not on file.

Sequencing was done on a sample of peripheral blood mononuclear cells. The source of this sequence is a woman aged 55-69 years in good health. Some clones in this sample may be carry-over from other donors' samples. This sequence uses TRBV9 and TRBJ2-3; 11 of the junction bases match TRBD2. The CDR3 protein sequence reads: CASSALTSGASTDTQYF. The nucleotide sequence reads as follows: TGTGCCAGCAGCGCCCTGACTAGCGGGGCTAGCACAGATACGCAGTATTTT.